This is a list of T cell receptor beta chains from one sample in a study of blood T cell repertoires in COVID-19. Sequencing used immunoSEQ multiplex PCR; TCRdb keeps in-frame clones, though not all of them. The sample records 250,000 to 300,000 clones, almost 90% being singletons. Sequences were obtained from peripheral blood. These receptors were obtained from a woman in her twenties or thirties with COVID-19, enrolled during active disease. CDR3s include the opening cysteine and the closing phenylalanine or tryptophan. The D gene is left open where the match is weak. Clone size is shown for a subset of rows, as once, few, many or a class of expanded clone.

D gene	J gene	V gene	clone size	CDR3 DNA	CDR3 protein
.	TRBJ2-7	TRBV5-1	.	TGCGCCAGCAGCTTGGCAGGGGTGTACGAGCAGTACTTC	CASSLAGVYEQYF
.	TRBJ2-7	TRBV19	.	TGTGCCAGTAGTTTTATCATCCGGGAAGCCGAGCAGTACTTC	CASSFIIREAEQYF
.	TRBJ2-3	TRBV5-1	.	TGCGCCAGCAGCTTGGGAGGTAGCACAGATACGCAGTATTTT	CASSLGGSTDTQYF
TRBD1	TRBJ1-3	TRBV15	.	TGTGCCACCAGCAGAGAGCGGACAGGCCGGGTTTACGGAAACACCATATATTTT	CATSRERTGRVYGNTIYF
.	TRBJ1-1	TRBV5-1	few	TGCGCCAGCAGCATCGAGAAGAACACTGAAGCTTTCTTT	CASSIEKNTEAFF
TRBD2	TRBJ2-6	TRBV5-1	.	TGCGCCAGCAGCTTGAGTAGCGGGAGCTCTGGGGCCAACGTCCTGACTTTC	CASSLSSGSSGANVLTF
.	TRBJ2-3	TRBV12-5	.	TGTGCTAGTGGTCCGTTAGGGGGAGGCACAGATACGCAGTATTTT	CASGPLGGGTDTQYF
.	TRBJ1-1	TRBV28	.	TGTGCCAGCAGTTTAATATCAGGGAGGGGAAAAGCTTTCTTT	CASSLISGRGKAFF
.	TRBJ2-7	TRBV30	.	TGTGCCTGGAGTGGTCTCTACGAGCAGTACTTC	CAWSGLYEQYF
.	TRBJ1-6	TRBV25-1	few	TGTGCCAGCAGGGGCCTACGGAATTCACCCCTCCACTTT	CASRGLRNSPLHF
.	TRBJ1-2	TRBV4-3	.	TGCGCCAGCAGCCAAGAAGGAAGAGGCGGCTACACCTTC	CASSQEGRGGYTF
.	TRBJ1-6	TRBV6-5	once	TGTGCCAGCAGTCTTAGACAGCAGAATTCACCCCTCCACTTT	CASSLRQQNSPLHF
TRBD2	TRBJ2-5	TRBV5-1	.	TGCGCCAGCAGCTTCCTACTAGCGGGACAACAAGAGACCCAGTACTTC	CASSFLLAGQQETQYF
.	TRBJ2-3	TRBV5-1	.	TGCGCCAGCAGCCCCCTGGGGCTAACCAACACAGATACGCAGTATTTT	CASSPLGLTNTDTQYF
TRBD2	TRBJ2-3	TRBV5-1	.	TGCGCCAGCAGCTTGGGAGCGGGAGGGCCGGATACGCAGTATTTT	CASSLGAGGPDTQYF
.	TRBJ2-1	TRBV7-8	.	TGTGCCAGCAGCTTAGCGTCGTATGAGCAGTTCTTC	CASSLASYEQFF
.	TRBJ1-4	TRBV19	few	TGTGCCAGTAAGCCCGGGTCATCAAATGAAAAACTGTTTTTT	CASKPGSSNEKLFF
TRBD2	TRBJ2-1	TRBV10-1	.	TGCGCCAGCAGTGACCCCGGACTAGCGGGAAACTACAATGAGCAGTTCTTC	CASSDPGLAGNYNEQFF
TRBD1	TRBJ2-7	TRBV2	once	TGTGCCAGCAGGCAGGACAGGGGGGTCTACGAGCAGTACTTC	CASRQDRGVYEQYF
TRBD2	TRBJ2-7	TRBV2	.	TGTGCCAGCACTACGGGACTAGCGGGGCCCTACGAGCAGTACTTC	CASTTGLAGPYEQYF
TRBD2	TRBJ2-7	TRBV30	.	TGTGCCTGGAGAACTAGCGGGAGATCGGGGGAGCAGTACTTC	CAWRTSGRSGEQYF
.	TRBJ2-5	TRBV2	.	TGTGCCAGCAGTGAAGCGCGAGGTAGTAACGATGAGACCCAGTACTTC	CASSEARGSNDETQYF
.	TRBJ2-3	TRBV5-5	.	TGTGCCAGCAGCTTGCAGGAGGCGACAGATACGCAGTATTTT	CASSLQEATDTQYF
TRBD1	TRBJ1-5	TRBV2	.	TGTGCCAGCAGTCTGACAGGGAATCAGCCCCAGCATTTT	CASSLTGNQPQHF
.	TRBJ2-7	TRBV2	.	TGTGCCGGTAGCTCACGGAAGGAAGTCTACGAGCAGTACTTC	CAGSSRKEVYEQYF
TRBD2	TRBJ2-1	TRBV7-3	.	TGTGCCAGCAGCTTAAATGACGGGCTAGCGGGAGGGGAGCAGTTCTTC	CASSLNDGLAGGEQFF
TRBD1	TRBJ1-2	TRBV23-1	once	TGCGCCAGCAGTCAACTAAGACCGGGACAGGCTTATGGCTGCACCTTC	CASSQLRPGQAYGCTF
TRBD2	TRBJ2-1	TRBV24-1	.	TGTGCCACCAGTGTCTCCGGGAGGTGGTACAATGAGCAGTTCTTC	CATSVSGRWYNEQFF
.	TRBJ2-5	TRBV30	.	TGTGCCTGGAGTGTGGGGGGACAAGAGACCCAGTACTTC	CAWSVGGQETQYF
.	TRBJ1-4	TRBV6-5	.	TGTGCCAGCAGCCAGGACAGAGATGAAAAACTGTTTTTT	CASSQDRDEKLFF
TRBD1	TRBJ1-3	TRBV6-5	.	TGTGCCAGCAGTTACCTCCCGACAGGGACCGGAAACACCATATATTTT	CASSYLPTGTGNTIYF
TRBD2	TRBJ2-3	TRBV28	.	TGTGCCAGCAGTGCCCCGGGACTAGCGTTCGCAGATACGCAGTATTTT	CASSAPGLAFADTQYF
.	TRBJ1-4	TRBV7-9	.	TGTGCCAGCAGCTTATACAGAGCAACTAATGAAAAACTGTTTTTT	CASSLYRATNEKLFF
.	TRBJ2-2	TRBV6-5	.	TGTGCCAGCAGGATACGAGGGAACACCGGGGAGCTGTTTTTT	CASRIRGNTGELFF
TRBD1	TRBJ2-7	TRBV28	.	TGTGCCAGCAGTCCGCACAGGGGAGCCTACGAGCAGTACTTC	CASSPHRGAYEQYF
.	TRBJ2-7	TRBV7-9	.	TGTGCCAGCAGCTTAGTCCAGCGGAAAGAGCAGTACTTC	CASSLVQRKEQYF
TRBD1	TRBJ1-2	TRBV5-1	.	TGCGCCAGCAGCCCGGGACAGACGATTAACTATGGCTACACCTTC	CASSPGQTINYGYTF
.	TRBJ2-2	TRBV7-9	.	TGTGCCAGCAGCTTAGATCGGGATGCCGGGGAGCTGTTTTTT	CASSLDRDAGELFF
TRBD1	TRBJ1-4	TRBV19	.	TGTGCCAGTAGTCGGACAGGGGTGATGGAAAAACTGTTTTTT	CASSRTGVMEKLFF
TRBD1	TRBJ2-7	TRBV24-1	.	TGTGCCACCAGTGACCGGGACAGGAGCAGGGGGGAGCAGTACTTC	CATSDRDRSRGEQYF
.	TRBJ2-3	TRBV2	.	TGTGCCAGCACAGGGGCGACGGGTACGCAGTATTTT	CASTGATGTQYF
TRBD2	TRBJ2-7	TRBV9	.	TGTGCCAGCAGCGACGGGACTAGCGGGAGGTACTACGAGCAGTACTTC	CASSDGTSGRYYEQYF
TRBD2	TRBJ2-1	TRBV7-3	.	TGTGCCAGCAGCAAAACTCCAAGGCTAGCGGGCGACAATGAGCAGTTCTTC	CASSKTPRLAGDNEQFF
.	TRBJ2-4	TRBV24-1	once	TGTGCCACCAGTGATGGGCCCACAGGGACCGGCAAAAACATTCAGTACTTC	CATSDGPTGTGKNIQYF
.	TRBJ1-1	TRBV5-4	.	TGTGCCAGCAGCTCGGGTGGAGGGAAGACTGAAGCTTTCTTT	CASSSGGGKTEAFF
.	TRBJ2-7	TRBV19	.	TGTGCCAGTAGTATAGTAGGGGGACGAGACAGCAGATTCTACGAGCAGTACTTC	CASSIVGGRDSRFYEQYF
TRBD1	TRBJ1-5	TRBV6-1	.	TGTGCCAGCAGTGAACAGGGGGCACAGCCCCAGCATTTT	CASSEQGAQPQHF
.	TRBJ1-1	TRBV5-1	few	TGCGCCAGCAGCTTGTATTTCCCTACTGAAGCTTTCTTT	CASSLYFPTEAFF
.	TRBJ2-3	TRBV5-6	.	TGTGCCAGCAGCCCGGGGGGCCAAGATACGCAGTATTTT	CASSPGGQDTQYF
.	TRBJ1-4	TRBV6-1	.	TGTGCCAGCAGTGAAGGCGGGTCTAATGAAAAACTGTTTTTT	CASSEGGSNEKLFF